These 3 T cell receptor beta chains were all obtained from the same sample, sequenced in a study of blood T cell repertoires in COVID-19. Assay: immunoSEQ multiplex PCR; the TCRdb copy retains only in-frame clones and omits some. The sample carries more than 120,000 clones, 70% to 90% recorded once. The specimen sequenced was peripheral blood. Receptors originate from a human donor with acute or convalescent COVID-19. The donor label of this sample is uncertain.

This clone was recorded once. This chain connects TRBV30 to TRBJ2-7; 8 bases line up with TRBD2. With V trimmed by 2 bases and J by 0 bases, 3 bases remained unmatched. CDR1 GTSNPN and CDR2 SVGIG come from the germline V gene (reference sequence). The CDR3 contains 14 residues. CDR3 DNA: TGTGCCTGGAGTCAGCGGGGGACCTCCTACGAGCAGTACTTC. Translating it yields CAWSQRGTSYEQYF.

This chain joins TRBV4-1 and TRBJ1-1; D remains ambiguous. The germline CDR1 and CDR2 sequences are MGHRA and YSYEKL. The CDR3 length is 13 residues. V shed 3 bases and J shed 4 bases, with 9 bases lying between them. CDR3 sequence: CASSQSGFTEAFF. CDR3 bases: TGCGCCAGCAGCCAGTCGGGGTTCACTGAAGCTTTCTTT.

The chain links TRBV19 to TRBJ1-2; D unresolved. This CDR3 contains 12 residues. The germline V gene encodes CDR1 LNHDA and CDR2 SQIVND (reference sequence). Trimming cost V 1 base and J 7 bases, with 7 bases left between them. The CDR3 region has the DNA TGTGCCAGTAGTATAGTAGGCGGTGGCTACACCTTC. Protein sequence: CASSIVGGGYTF.